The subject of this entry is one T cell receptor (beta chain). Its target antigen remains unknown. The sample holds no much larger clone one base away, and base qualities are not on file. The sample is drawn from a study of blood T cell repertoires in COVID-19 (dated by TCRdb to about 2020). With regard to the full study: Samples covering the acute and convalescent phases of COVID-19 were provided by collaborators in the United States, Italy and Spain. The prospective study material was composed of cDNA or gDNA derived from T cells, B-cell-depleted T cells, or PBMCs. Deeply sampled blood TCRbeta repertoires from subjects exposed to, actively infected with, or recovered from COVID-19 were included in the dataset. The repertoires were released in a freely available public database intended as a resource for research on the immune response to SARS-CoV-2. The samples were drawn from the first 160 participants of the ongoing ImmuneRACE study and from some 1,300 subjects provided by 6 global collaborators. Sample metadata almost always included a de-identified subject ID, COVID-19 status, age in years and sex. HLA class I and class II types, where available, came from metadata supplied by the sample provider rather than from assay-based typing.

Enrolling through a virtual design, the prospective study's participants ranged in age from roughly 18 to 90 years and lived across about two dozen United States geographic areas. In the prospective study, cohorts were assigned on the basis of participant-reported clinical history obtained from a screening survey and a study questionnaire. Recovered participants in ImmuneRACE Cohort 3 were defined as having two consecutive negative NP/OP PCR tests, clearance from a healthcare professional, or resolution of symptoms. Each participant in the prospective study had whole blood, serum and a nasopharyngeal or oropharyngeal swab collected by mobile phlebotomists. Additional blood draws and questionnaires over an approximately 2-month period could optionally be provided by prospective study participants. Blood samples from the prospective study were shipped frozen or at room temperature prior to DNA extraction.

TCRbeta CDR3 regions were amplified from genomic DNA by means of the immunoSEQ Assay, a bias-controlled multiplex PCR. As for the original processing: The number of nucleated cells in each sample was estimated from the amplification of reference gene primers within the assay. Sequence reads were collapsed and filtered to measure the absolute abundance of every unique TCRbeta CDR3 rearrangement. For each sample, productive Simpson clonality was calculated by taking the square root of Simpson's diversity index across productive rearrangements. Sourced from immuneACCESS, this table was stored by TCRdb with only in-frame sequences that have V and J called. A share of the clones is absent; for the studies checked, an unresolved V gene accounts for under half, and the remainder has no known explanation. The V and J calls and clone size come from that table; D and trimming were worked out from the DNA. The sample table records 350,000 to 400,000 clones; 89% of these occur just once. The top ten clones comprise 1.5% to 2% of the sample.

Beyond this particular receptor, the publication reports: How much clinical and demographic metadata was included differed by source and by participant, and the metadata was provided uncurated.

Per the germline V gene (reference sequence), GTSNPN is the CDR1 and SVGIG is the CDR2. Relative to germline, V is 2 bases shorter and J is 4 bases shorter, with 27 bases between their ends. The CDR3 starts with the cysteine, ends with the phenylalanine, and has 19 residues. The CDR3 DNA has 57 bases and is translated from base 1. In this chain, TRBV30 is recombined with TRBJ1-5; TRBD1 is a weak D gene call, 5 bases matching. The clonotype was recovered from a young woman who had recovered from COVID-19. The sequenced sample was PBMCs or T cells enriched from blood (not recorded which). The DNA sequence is TGTGCCTGGAGTTCATCAGGGACCGTTGCCCCCGGAGGGAATCAGCCCCAGCATTTT. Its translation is CAWSSSGTVAPGGNQPQHF. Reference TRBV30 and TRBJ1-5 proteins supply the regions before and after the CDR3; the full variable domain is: SQTIHQWPATLVQPVGSPLSLECTVEGTSNPNLYWYRQAAGRGLQLLFYSVGIGQISSEVPQNLSASRPQDRQFILSSKKLLLSDSGFYLCAWSSSGTVAPGGNQPQHFGDGTRLSIL.